Listed below are T cell receptor beta chains from one sample, sequenced in a study of OX40 agonist ivuxolimab in advanced cancers. Clones were read by immunoSEQ multiplex PCR, and TCRdb kept only the in-frame ones, dropping some. The sample yields approximately 79,000 clones, around 87% seen once. The sequencing here drew on CD4+ or CD8+ T cells sorted from blood, taken in a trial of the OX40 agonist ivuxolimab. These receptors all come from an adult with an advanced solid tumor such as melanoma, head and neck, liver or kidney cancer. Each CDR3 is given with its conserved first and last residue. Clone size appears in some rows only: once, few, many, or a class for an expanded clone.

size: few; V: TRBV18; J: TRBJ1-1; CDR3: CASSPRMNTEAFF
size: .; V: TRBV6-5; J: TRBJ2-2; CDR3: CASSYRQLADSGELFF
size: .; V: TRBV7-9; J: TRBJ1-2; CDR3: CASSLVSGELYGYTF
size: .; V: TRBV14; J: TRBJ1-1; CDR3: CASSRHRGNTEAFF
size: .; V: TRBV10-1; J: TRBJ1-2; CDR3: CASSESHLGRDGYTF
size: .; V: TRBV10-1; J: TRBJ2-7; CDR3: CANSESMRDEQYF
size: .; V: TRBV30; J: TRBJ2-1; CDR3: CAWSVSLAGVREQFF
size: .; V: TRBV11-3; J: TRBJ2-1; CDR3: CASSYGTRSFNEQFF
size: .; V: TRBV2; J: TRBJ1-4; CDR3: CASSRDRVGDEKLFF
size: once; V: TRBV7-9; J: TRBJ1-3; CDR3: CASSSGTGVGNTIYF
size: .; V: TRBV9; J: TRBJ2-1; CDR3: CASSPQTSGGNEQFF